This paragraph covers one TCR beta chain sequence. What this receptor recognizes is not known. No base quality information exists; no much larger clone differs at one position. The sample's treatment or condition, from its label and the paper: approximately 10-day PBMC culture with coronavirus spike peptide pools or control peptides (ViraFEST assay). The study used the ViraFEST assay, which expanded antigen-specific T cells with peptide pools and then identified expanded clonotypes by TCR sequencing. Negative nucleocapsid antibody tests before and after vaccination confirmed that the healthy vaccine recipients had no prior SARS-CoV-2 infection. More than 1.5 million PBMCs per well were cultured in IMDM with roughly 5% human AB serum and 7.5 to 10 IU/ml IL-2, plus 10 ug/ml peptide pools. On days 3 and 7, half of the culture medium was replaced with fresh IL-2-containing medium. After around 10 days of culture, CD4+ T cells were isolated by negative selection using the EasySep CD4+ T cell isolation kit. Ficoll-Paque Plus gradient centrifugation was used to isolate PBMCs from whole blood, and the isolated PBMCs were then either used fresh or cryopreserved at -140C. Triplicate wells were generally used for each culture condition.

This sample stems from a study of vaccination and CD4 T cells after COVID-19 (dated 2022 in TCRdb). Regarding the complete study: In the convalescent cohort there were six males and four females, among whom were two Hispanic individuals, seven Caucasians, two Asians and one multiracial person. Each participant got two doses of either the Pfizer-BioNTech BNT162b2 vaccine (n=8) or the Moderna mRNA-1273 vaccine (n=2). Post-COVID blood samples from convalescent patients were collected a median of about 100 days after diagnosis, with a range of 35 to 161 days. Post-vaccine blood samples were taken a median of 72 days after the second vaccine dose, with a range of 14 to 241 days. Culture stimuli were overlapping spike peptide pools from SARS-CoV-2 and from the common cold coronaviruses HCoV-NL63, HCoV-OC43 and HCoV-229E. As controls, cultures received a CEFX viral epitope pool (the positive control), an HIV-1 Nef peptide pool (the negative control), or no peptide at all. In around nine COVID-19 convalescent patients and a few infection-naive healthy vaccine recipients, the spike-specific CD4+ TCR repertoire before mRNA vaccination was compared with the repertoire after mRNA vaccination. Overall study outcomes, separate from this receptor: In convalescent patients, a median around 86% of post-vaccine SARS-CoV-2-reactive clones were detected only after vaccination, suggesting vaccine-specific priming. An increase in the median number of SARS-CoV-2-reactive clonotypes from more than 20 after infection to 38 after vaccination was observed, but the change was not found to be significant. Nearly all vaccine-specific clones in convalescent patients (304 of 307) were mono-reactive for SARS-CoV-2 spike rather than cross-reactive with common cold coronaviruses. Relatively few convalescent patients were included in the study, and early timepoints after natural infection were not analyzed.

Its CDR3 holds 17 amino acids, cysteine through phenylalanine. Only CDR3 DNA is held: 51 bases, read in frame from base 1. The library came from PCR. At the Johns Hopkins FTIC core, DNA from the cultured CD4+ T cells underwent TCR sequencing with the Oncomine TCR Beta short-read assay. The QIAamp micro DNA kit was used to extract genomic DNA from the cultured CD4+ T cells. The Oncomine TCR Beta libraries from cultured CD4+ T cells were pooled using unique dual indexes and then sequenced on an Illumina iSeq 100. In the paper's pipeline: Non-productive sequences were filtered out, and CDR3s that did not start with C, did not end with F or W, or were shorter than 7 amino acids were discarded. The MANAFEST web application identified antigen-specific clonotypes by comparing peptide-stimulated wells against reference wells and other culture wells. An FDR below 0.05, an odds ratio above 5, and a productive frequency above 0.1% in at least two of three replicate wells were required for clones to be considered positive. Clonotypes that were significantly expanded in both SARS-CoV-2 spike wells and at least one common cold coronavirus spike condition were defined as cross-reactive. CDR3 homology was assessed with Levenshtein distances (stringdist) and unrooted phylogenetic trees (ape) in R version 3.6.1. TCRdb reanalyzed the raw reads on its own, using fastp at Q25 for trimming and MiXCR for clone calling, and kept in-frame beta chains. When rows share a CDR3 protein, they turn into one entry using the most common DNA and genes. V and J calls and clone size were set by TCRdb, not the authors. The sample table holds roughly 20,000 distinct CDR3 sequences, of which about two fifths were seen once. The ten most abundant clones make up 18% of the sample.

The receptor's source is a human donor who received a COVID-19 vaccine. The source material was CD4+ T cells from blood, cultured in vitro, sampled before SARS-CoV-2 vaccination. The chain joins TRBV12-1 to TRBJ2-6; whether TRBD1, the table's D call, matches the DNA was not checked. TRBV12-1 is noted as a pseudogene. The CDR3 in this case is CASTEDRVHSGANVLTF. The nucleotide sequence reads TGTGCCAGCACCGAGGACAGGGTACACTCTGGGGCCAACGTCCTGACTTTC.